The text below deals with one TCR beta chain. Its antigen is unknown. The data were taken from a study of beta chain features in type 1 diabetes. Whole-study findings and limits: TCRB CDR3s from Type 1 diabetes patients were moderately but significantly shorter in all four CD4+ subsets. TCRB repertoires of naive, central memory and Treg cells appeared more similar among patients than among healthy donors.

The sequenced template was cDNA made from the entire isolated RNA. Sequencing of naive, central memory and regulatory T cell samples gave an average of about 3.9 million reads. Measured with immunoSEQ multiplex PCR; TCRdb has only the in-frame clones, and not every one. The data contain some 350,000 clones, less than 15% of them singletons. The CDR3 has 15 residues. V lost 2 bases, J lost 5 bases, and 13 bases lay in between. Germline loops: CDR1 WNHNN, CDR2 SYGVQD (reference sequence). The V gene is TRBV10-1, the J gene TRBJ2-1, with a possible D match to TRBD1 (5 bases). This receptor was obtained from a woman in her late teens or twenties with type 1 diabetes. Sequenced material: naive CD4+ T cells from blood. CDR3 in amino acids: CASSEIGRANNEQFF. For the CDR3, the DNA is TGCGCCAGCAGTGAGATCGGCAGGGCCAACAATGAGCAGTTCTTC.